This note documents a single T cell receptor beta chain sequence. Its target is unknown. A second roughly 7 to 11 cycle PCR used barcoded and J-beta primers. TCRdb ran MiXCR on the 5' RACE reads and lists one entry per CDR3 protein. The repertoire holds 1.5 million to 2 million distinct CDR3 sequences, with 49% as singletons. The data were obtained in a study of blood T cells in healthy people across ages. Total RNA was extracted at no less than 6 micrograms per sample. The CDR3 totals 16 residues. Germline CDR1 KGHSH, CDR2 LQKENI. V dropped 0 bases and J dropped 0 bases, with 12 bases sitting between them. Overall study findings and caveats: Estimates drawn from one million T cells were deemed to understate diversity. A strong correlation was found between TCR beta diversity and the percentage of naive T cells.

This receptor was obtained from a woman in her 40s in good health. The chain joins TRBV18 to TRBJ2-7; D call uncertain. Sequenced sample: blood. This chain's CDR3 is CASSPPFSSSSYEQYF. CDR3 bases: TGTGCCAGCTCACCACCGTTCAGTAGCTCCTCCTACGAGCAGTACTTC.